This T cell receptor (beta chain) comes out of a study of blood T cell repertoires in COVID-19. Study-level information: Material from acute and convalescent COVID-19 was sourced from the United States, Italy and Spain. PBMCs, B-cell-depleted T cells, or T cells were the source of the cDNA or gDNA that made up the material.

The authors' processing: Quantification of nucleated cells was approximated via reference gene primer amplification. The data were produced by immunoSEQ multiplex PCR, yet TCRdb's version contains in-frame clones alone and is incomplete. The DNA gave D and trimming, while V, J and clone size come from that table. The sample comprises 70,000 or so clones, 70% to 80% of which are singletons, and around a sixth rests with the top ten. Material for sequencing was peripheral blood. This sequence was found in a human donor in a cohort sampled during active COVID-19.

CDR3 nucleotides: TGCGCCAGCAGCCAAGGACAGGGTGTGGATGGCTACACCTTC. Translation: CASSQGQGVDGYTF. The rearrangement joins TRBV4-1 to TRBJ1-2; 7 positions match TRBD1. CDR1 is MGHRA, CDR2 YSYEKL, per germline. V lost 1 base, J lost 6 bases, and 5 bases stayed unmatched. The CDR3 runs to 14 residues.